This T cell receptor beta chain was identified in a study of T cells after yellow fever vaccination. This clonotype has a count of ten or more. Using its own MiXCR run on the 5' RACE reads, TCRdb lists one record per CDR3 protein. The table includes about 340,000 distinct CDR3 sequences, 8.7% detected once. Trimming at V came to 4 bases and at J to 4 bases, leaving 8 bases not matched to a gene. The CDR3 loop spans 15 amino acids. Germline-derived CDR1 and CDR2 are SGDLS and YYNGEE. This chain uses TRBV9 with TRBJ1-5; 7 bases are shared with TRBD1. Sequenced material: PBMCs, taken on the day of the first yellow fever vaccination. The clonotype comes from a man younger than 35 who received the YFV17D yellow fever vaccine. The CDR3: CASSPGRGLNQPQHF. DNA of the CDR3: TGTGCCAGCAGCCCTGGTAGGGGGCTGAATCAGCCCCAGCATTTT. The variable domain in full, with the rest retrieved from reference TRBV9 and TRBJ1-5, is DSGVTQTPKHLITATGQRVTLRCSPRSGDLSVYWYQQSLDQGLQFLIQYYNGEERAKGNILERFSAQQFPDLHSELNLSSLELGDSALYFCASSPGRGLNQPQHFGDGTRLSIL.